This TCR beta chain was obtained from a study of blood T cell repertoires in COVID-19 (dated by TCRdb to about 2020). With regard to the full study: Collaborator samples came from the United States, Italy and Spain and covered acute and convalescent phases of COVID-19. The prospective study material was composed of cDNA or gDNA derived from T cells, B-cell-depleted T cells, or PBMCs. Subjects who had been exposed to COVID-19, were actively infected with it, or had recovered from it provided the deeply sampled blood TCRbeta repertoires that made up the dataset. The repertoires were released in a freely available public database meant as a resource for research on the immune response to SARS-CoV-2. The samples were drawn from two sources: the first 160 participants of the ongoing ImmuneRACE study, and 1,254 subjects contributed by 6 global collaborators. The sample metadata nearly always contained a de-identified subject ID, COVID-19 status, age in years and sex. HLA class I and class II types, where available, came from metadata supplied by the sample provider rather than from assay-based typing.

As for this clone: No antigen is known for it. Base-call qualities are not available, and no considerably larger clone is one nucleotide away.

TCRbeta CDR3 regions were amplified from genomic DNA using the immunoSEQ Assay, a bias-controlled multiplex PCR. As for the original processing: The number of nucleated cells in each sample was estimated from the amplification of reference gene primers within the assay. Sequence reads were collapsed and filtered to measure the absolute abundance of every unique TCRbeta CDR3 rearrangement. For each sample, productive Simpson clonality was calculated as the square root of Simpson's diversity index across productive rearrangements. TCRdb obtained this table from immuneACCESS and retained in-frame rearrangements with V and J assigned. These tables miss some clones; where compared with another copy, unresolved V genes account for less than half of the shortfall, and the remainder is unexplained. The V and J calls and clone size are taken from that table; D and trimming were inferred from the DNA. Recorded for this sample are a few hundred thousand clones; approximately 86% of them occurred a single time. Almost 9.5% of the sample lies in the top ten.

Each collaborating institution followed its own protocols to collect whole blood in K2EDTA tubes. For TCRbeta analysis, collaborators shipped samples as frozen whole blood, isolated PBMCs, or DNA extracted from either of those sample types. Results the study describes overall, beyond this receptor: Clinical and demographic metadata were provided uncurated, with the amount varying by source and participant.

Measured from the cysteine to the phenylalanine, the CDR3 is 18 residues long. The CDR3 DNA has 54 bases and is translated from base 1. Sequenced input: peripheral blood. The receptor was derived from a man aged 18 to 29 with active or convalescent COVID-19. Recombination linked TRBV21-1 to TRBJ1-3; the listed D gene, TRBD1, was not tested against the DNA. TRBV21-1 is a pseudogene. The DNA reads as follows: TGTGCCAGCAGCAAATACTCCGGGACAGGAGACTCTGGAAACACCATATATTTT. The translation is CASSKYSGTGDSGNTIYF.